This T cell receptor (beta chain) comes out of a study of blood T cell repertoires in COVID-19. Study summary: T cells, B-cell-depleted T cells, or PBMCs provided the cDNA or gDNA that served as material.

Trimming removed 7 bases at V and 0 bases at J, with 15 bases between. The CDR3 runs 15 residues. Germline V gene sequence: CDR1 SEHNR, CDR2 FQNEAQ (reference sequence). Ages ranged from about 18 to 89 years, with residence in around 24 US areas. Which cohort a participant joined came from the clinical history participants gave. In the source study's methods: Reference gene primer amplification yielded estimated nucleated cell counts. Sequencing used immunoSEQ multiplex PCR; TCRdb keeps in-frame clones, though not all of them. V and J calls and clone size are given by that table; D and trimming were obtained from the DNA. The sample carries about 140,000 clones, around 80% recorded once.

The sequenced sample consisted of PBMCs or T cells enriched from blood (not recorded which). The clonotype originates from a woman aged 18 to 35 who had been exposed to COVID-19. This rearrangement joins TRBV7-9 to TRBJ1-2; a possible D gene is TRBD1 (6 bases). Here the CDR3 DNA reads TGTGCCAGCACCCCGGGACACAGAGCTAACTATGGCTACACCTTC. Protein: CASTPGHRANYGYTF.